This TCR beta chain was recorded in a study of blood T cell repertoires in COVID-19. About the study: Samples of COVID-19 (acute and convalescent) were obtained from the United States, Italy and Spain. The cDNA or gDNA used as material had been derived from T cells, B-cell-depleted T cells, or PBMCs.

The germline CDR1 and CDR2 sequences are KGHDR and SFDVKD. The junction had 4 bases not matched to a gene; V was cut back by 4 bases and J by 0 bases. The CDR3 runs to 17 residues. The table came from immunoSEQ multiplex PCR; TCRdb's copy has only in-frame clones and leaves some out. The table records 200,000 to 300,000 clones, less than 90% of them present only once. The chain employs TRBV24-1 and TRBJ1-6; 8 nucleotides line up with TRBD1. The specimen sequenced was peripheral blood. This receptor was identified in a man aged 25-40 years with active or convalescent COVID-19. The CDR3 bases are TGTGCCACCAGTGACCGGGACAGGAGCTCCTATAATTCACCCCTCCACTTT. Translating it yields CATSDRDRSSYNSPLHF.